These 4 T cell receptor beta chains came from one sample sequenced in a study of CD8 T cells in Susac syndrome. Reverse transcription of roughly 0.45 to 1 ug RNA used random hexamers. TCRdb passed the immunoSEQ multiplex PCR reads through MiXCR, listing each CDR3 protein once. The table includes 100,000 to 150,000 distinct CDR3 sequences, roughly 94% detected once. Sequencing was done on a sample of CD4+ T cells from PBMCs. These receptor sequences come from a human donor with multiple sclerosis.

The chain is built from TRBV3-1 and TRBJ1-1; tentatively, D is TRBD1 (6 bases). V shed 6 bases and J shed 6 bases, with 11 bases lying between them. Germline CDR1 LGHDT, CDR2 YNNKEL (reference sequence). CDR3 length: 12 residues. CDR3: CASSTGRAEAFF. CDR3 nucleotides: TGTGCCAGCAGTACAGGGCGGGCTGAAGCTTTCTTT.

V gene TRBV5-1 combines with J gene TRBJ1-3; D not resolved. Germline V CDR1 and CDR2: SGHRS, YFSETQ. The CDR3 contains 12 residues. Trimming removed 5 bases from V and 13 bases from J, with 16 bases in between. DNA of the CDR3: TGCGCCAGCAGGTCGGACCGGGCGATTATATATTTT. Translated: CASRSDRAIIYF.

The chain has TRBV10-3 and TRBJ1-2; 8 nucleotides agree with TRBD1. The CDR3 extends over 14 amino acids. Germline CDR1 is ENHRY and CDR2 is SYGVKD. J was trimmed by 6 bases and V by 7 bases; bases with no gene match: 10. The CDR3 here is CAITDRGPDDGYTF. In DNA form, the CDR3 reads TGTGCCATCACCGACAGGGGCCCAGACGATGGCTACACCTTC.

The J gene is TRBJ1-2, the V gene TRBV25-1; 10 positions match TRBD1. This CDR3 region has 16 residues. The junction had 11 bases not matched to a gene; V was cut back by 2 bases and J by 8 bases. CDR1 and CDR2 from the germline V gene are MGHDK and SYGVNS. CDR3 residues: CASSERGTGELEGYTF. CDR3 nucleotides: TGTGCCAGCAGTGAACGGGGGACAGGGGAGTTGGAAGGCTACACCTTC.